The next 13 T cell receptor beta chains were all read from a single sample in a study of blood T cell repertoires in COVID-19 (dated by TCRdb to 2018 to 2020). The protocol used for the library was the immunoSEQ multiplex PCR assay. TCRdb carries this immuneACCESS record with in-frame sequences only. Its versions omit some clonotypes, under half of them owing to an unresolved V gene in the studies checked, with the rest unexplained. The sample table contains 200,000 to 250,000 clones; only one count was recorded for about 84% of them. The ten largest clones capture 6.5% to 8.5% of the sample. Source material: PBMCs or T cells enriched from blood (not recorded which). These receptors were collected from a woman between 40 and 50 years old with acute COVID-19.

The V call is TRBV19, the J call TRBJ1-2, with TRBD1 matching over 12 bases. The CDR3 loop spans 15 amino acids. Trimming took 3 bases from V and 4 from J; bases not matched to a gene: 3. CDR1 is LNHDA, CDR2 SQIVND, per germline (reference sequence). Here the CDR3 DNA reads TGTGCCAGTAGTATGGGACAGGGGGCTCCCTATGGCTACACCTTC. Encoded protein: CASSMGQGAPYGYTF. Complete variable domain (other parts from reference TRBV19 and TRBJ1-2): DGGITQSPKYLFRKEGQNVTLSCEQNLNHDAMYWYRQDPGQGLRLIYYSQIVNDFQKGDIAEGYSVSREKKESFPLTVTSAQKNPTAFYLCASSMGQGAPYGYTFGSGTRLTVV.

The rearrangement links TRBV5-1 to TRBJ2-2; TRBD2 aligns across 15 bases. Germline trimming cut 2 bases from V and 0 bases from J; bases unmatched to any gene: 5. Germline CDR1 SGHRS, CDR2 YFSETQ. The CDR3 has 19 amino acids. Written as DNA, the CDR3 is TGCGCCAGCAGCTTCGGACTAGCGGGGGGGCCCCCGAACACCGGGGAGCTGTTTTTT. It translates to CASSFGLAGGPPNTGELFF. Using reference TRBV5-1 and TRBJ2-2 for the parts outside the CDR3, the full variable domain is KAGVTQTPRYLIKTRGQQVTLSCSPISGHRSVSWYQQTPGQGLQFLFEYFSETQRNKGNFPGRFSGRQFSNSRSEMNVSTLELGDSALYLCASSFGLAGGPPNTGELFFGEGSRLTVL.

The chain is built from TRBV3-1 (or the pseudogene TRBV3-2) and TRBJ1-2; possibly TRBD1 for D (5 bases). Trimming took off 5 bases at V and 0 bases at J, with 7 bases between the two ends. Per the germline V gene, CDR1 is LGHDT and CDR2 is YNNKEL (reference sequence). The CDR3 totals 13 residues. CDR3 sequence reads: CASSDRANYGYTF. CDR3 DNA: TGTGCCAGCAGCGACAGAGCTAACTATGGCTACACCTTC.

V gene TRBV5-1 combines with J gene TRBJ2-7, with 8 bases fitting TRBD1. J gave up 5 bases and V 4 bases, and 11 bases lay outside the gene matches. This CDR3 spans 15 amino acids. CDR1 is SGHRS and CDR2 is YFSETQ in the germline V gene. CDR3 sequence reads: CASSPFGQGLDEQYF. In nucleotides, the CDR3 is TGCGCCAGCAGCCCTTTCGGACAGGGTCTCGACGAGCAGTACTTC.

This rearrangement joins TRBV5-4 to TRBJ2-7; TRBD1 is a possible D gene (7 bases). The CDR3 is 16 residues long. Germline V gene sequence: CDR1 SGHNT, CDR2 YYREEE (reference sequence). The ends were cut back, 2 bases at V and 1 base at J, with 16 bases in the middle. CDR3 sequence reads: CASSFGGTVPSYEQYF. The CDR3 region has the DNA TGTGCCAGCAGCTTTGGGGGGACAGTCCCTTCCTACGAGCAGTACTTC.

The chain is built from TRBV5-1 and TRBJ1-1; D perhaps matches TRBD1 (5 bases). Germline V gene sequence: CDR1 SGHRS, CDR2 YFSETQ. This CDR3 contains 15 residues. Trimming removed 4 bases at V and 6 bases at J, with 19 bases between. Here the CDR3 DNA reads TGCGCCAGCAGCCTTGGGTCAGGGCAGCGAGCTGAAGCTTTCTTT. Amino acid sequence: CASSLGSGQRAEAFF.

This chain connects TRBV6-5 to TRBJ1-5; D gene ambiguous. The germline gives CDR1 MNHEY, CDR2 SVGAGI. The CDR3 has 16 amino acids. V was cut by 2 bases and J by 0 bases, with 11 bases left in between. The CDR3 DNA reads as TGTGCCAGCAGTTACGCAGTCCCCCCTAGCAATCAGCCCCAGCATTTT. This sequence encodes CASSYAVPPSNQPQHF.

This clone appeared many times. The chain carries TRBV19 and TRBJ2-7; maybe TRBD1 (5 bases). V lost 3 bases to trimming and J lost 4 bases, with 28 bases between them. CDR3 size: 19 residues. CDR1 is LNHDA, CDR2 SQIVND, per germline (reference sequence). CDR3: CASSISDSVVGQLIYEQYF. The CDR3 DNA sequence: TGTGCCAGTAGTATCAGCGACAGTGTGGTGGGGCAGCTCATTTACGAGCAGTACTTC. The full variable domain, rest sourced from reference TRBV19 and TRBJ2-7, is DGGITQSPKYLFRKEGQNVTLSCEQNLNHDAMYWYRQDPGQGLRLIYYSQIVNDFQKGDIAEGYSVSREKKESFPLTVTSAQKNPTAFYLCASSISDSVVGQLIYEQYFGPGTRLTVT.

CDR3 nucleotide sequence: TGTGCCAGCAGCGTAGGTAGCGGGGAGCTGTTTTTT. It yields the protein CASSVGSGELFF. The genes are TRBV9 and TRBJ2-2; D gene ambiguous. This CDR3 contains 12 residues. V was pared by 0 bases and J by 7 bases, with 4 bases between. From germline, CDR1 is SGDLS and CDR2 YYNGEE.

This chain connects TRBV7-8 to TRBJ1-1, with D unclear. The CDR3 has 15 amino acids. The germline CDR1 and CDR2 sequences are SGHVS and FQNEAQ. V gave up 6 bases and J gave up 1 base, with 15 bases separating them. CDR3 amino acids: CASRYREGSNTEAFF. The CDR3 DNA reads TGTGCCAGCAGGTATCGAGAGGGTTCGAACACTGAAGCTTTCTTT.

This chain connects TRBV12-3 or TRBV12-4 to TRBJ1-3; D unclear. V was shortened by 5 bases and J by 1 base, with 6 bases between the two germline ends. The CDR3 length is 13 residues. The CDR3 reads CASSKYSGNTIYF. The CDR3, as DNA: TGTGCCAGCAGTAAATATTCTGGAAACACCATATATTTT.

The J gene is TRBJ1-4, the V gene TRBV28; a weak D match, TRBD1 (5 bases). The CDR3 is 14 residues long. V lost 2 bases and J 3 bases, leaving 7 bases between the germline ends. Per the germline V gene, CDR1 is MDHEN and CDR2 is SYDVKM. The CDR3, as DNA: TGTGCCAGCAGTTTAGGGGGGGCTAATGAAAAACTGTTTTTT. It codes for CASSLGGANEKLFF.

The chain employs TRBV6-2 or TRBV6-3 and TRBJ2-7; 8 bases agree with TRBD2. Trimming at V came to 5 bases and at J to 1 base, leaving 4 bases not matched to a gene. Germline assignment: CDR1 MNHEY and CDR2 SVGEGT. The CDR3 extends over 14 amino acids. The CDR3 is CASSLSGSSYEQYF. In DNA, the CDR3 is TGTGCCAGCAGTCTGAGCGGGAGTTCCTACGAGCAGTACTTC.